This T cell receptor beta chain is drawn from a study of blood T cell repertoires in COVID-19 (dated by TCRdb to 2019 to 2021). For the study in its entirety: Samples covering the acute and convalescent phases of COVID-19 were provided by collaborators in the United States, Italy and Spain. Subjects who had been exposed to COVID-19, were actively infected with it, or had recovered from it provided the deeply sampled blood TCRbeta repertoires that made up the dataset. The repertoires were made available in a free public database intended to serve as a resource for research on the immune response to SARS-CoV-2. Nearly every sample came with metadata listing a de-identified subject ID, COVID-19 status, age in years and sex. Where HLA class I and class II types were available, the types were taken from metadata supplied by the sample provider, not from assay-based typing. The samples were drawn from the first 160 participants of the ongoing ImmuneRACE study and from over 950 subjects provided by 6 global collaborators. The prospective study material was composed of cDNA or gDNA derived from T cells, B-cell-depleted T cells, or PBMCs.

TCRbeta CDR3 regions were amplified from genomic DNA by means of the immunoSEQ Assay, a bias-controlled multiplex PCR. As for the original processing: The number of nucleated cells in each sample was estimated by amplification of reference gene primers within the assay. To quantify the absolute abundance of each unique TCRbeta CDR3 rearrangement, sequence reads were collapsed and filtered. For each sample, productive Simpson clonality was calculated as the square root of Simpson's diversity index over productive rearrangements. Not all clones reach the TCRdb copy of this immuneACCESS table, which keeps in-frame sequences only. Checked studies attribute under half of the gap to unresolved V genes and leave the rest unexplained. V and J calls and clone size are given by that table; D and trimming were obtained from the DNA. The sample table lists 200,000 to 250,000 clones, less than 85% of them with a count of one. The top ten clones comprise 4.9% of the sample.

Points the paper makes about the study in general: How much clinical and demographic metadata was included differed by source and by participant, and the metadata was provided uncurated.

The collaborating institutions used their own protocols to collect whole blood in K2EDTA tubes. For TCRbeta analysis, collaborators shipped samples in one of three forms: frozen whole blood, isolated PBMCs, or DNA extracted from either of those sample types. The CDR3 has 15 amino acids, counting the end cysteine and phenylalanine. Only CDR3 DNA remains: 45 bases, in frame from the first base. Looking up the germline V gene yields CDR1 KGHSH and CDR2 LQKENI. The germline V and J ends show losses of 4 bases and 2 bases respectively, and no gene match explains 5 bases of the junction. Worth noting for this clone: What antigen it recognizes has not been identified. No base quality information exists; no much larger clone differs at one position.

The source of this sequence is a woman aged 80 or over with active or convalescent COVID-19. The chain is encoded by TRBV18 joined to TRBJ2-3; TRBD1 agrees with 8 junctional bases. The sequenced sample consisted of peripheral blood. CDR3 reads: CASSRQGSPTDTQYF. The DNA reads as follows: TGTGCCAGCTCACGACAGGGGTCTCCCACAGATACGCAGTATTTT. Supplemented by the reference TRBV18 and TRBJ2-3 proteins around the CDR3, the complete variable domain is NAGVMQNPRHLVRRRGQEARLRCSPMKGHSHVYWYRQLPEEGLKFMVYLQKENIIDESGMPKERFSAEFPKEGPSILRIQQVVRGDSAAYFCASSRQGSPTDTQYFGPGTRLTVL.